Below, one T cell receptor beta chain is given with its context. Its antigen is currently unknown. The data stem from a study of radiotherapy plus CTLA-4 blockade in lung cancer. Study results and caveats: In blood, early T cell clone dynamics reportedly predicted response best, together with interferon-beta.

Repertoires were generated with immunoSEQ multiplex PCR, while TCRdb's copy carries only in-frame clones and drops some. The sample has some 110,000 clones; about 83% are singletons. V lost 3 bases to trimming and J lost 4 bases; unmatched junction nucleotides: 9. Germline-derived CDR1 and CDR2 are SGHKS and YYEKEE (reference sequence). The CDR3 length is 15 residues. The material sequenced was peripheral blood, taken from a patient treated with radiotherapy plus ipilimumab. The chain is built from TRBV5-5 and TRBJ1-2, with 7 bases fitting TRBD1. This TCR was recovered from a human donor with non-small cell lung cancer that progressed on radiotherapy plus ipilimumab. Some clones in this sample may be carry-over from other donors' samples. CDR3 in amino acids: CASSSDRANFYGYTF. The CDR3 bases are TGTGCCAGCAGCTCAGACAGGGCCAACTTCTATGGCTACACCTTC.